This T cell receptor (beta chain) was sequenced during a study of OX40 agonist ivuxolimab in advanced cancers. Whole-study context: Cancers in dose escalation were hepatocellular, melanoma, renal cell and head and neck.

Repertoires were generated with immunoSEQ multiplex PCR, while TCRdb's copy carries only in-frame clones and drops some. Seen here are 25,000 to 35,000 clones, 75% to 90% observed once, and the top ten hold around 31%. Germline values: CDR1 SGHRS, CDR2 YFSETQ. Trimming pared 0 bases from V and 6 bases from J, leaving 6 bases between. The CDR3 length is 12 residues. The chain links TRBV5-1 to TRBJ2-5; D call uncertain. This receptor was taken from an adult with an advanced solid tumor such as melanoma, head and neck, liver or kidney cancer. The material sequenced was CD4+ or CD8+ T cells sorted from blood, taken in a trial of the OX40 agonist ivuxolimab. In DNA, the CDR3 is TGCGCCAGCAGCTTGGGGGGAAAGACCCAGTACTTC. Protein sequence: CASSLGGKTQYF.